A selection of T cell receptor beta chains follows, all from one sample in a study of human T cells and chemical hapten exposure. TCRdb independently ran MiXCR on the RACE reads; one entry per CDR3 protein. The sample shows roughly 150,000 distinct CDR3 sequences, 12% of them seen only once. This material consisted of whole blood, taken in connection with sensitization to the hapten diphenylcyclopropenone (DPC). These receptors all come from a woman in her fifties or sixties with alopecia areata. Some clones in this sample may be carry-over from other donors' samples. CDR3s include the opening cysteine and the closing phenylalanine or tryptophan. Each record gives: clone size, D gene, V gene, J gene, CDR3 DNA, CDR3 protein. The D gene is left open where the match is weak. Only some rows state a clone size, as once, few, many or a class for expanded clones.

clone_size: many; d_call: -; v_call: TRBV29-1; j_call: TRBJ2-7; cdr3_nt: TGCAGCGTTGAACAGGGAGCCAACGAGCAGTACTTC; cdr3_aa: CSVEQGANEQYF
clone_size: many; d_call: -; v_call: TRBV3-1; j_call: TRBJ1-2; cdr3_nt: TGTGCCAGCAGCCCTGGTGGGGGGAGTGGCTACACCTTC; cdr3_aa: CASSPGGGSGYTF
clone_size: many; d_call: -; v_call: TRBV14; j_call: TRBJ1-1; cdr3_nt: TGTGCCAGCAGCCAAGAACTGCTATGGACTGAAGCTTTCTTT; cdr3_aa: CASSQELLWTEAFF
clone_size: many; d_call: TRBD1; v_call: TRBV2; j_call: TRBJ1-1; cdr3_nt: TGTGCCAGCAGAACCGGACAGGGGAACACTGAAGCTTTCTTT; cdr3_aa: CASRTGQGNTEAFF
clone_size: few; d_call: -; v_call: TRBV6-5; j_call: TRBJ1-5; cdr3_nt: TGTGCCAGCAGTTACGATAGCAATCAGCCCCAGCATTTT; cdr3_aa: CASSYDSNQPQHF
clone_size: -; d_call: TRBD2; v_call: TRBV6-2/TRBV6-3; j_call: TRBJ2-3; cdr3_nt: TGTGCCAGCAGTTACTCCGCCGGGACTAGGGGCGCCCTAGATACGCAGTATTTT; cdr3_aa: CASSYSAGTRGALDTQYF
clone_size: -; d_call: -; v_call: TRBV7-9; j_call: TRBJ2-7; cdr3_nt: TGTGCCAGCAGCTTAGGTTGGGGGAAAGCCTACGAGCAGTACTTC; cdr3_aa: CASSLGWGKAYEQYF
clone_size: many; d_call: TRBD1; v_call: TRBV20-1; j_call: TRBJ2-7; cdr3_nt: TGCAGTGCTCCCCCGGCGGGGACAGGGGACGAGCAGTACTTC; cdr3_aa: CSAPPAGTGDEQYF
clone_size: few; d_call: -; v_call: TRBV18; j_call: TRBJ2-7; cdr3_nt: TGTGCCAGCTCAAACAGGTCGTCCTACGAGCAGTACTTC; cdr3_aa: CASSNRSSYEQYF
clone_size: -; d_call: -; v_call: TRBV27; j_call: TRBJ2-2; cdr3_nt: TGTGCCAGCAGTTTAATTATCCCTGGAGGGGAGCTGTTTTTT; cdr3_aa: CASSLIIPGGELFF
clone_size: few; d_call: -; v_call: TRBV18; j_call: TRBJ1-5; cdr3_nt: TGTGCCAGCTCAGCCCAGGGCGGGCAGCCCCAGCATTTT; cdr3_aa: CASSAQGGQPQHF
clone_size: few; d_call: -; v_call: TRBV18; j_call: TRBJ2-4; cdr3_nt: TGTGCCAGCTCACCGACGAGGGAAAACATTCAGTACTTC; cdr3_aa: CASSPTRENIQYF
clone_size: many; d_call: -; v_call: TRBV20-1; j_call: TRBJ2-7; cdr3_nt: TGCAGTGCTAGAGAAAGCAGGTCCCCCTTAGAGCAGTACTTC; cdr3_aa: CSARESRSPLEQYF
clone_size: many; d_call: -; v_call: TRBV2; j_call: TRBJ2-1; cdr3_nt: TGTGCCAGCTTCAGGGGCCGCCACTCCTACAATGAGCAGTTCTTC; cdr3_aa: CASFRGRHSYNEQFF
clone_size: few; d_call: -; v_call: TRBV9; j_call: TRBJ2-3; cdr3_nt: TGTGCCAGCAGCGTAGTAGGCGGCCTAAGCGTCACAGATACGCAGTATTTT; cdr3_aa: CASSVVGGLSVTDTQYF
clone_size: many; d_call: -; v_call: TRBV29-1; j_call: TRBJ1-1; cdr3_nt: TGCAGCGTTGAAGGGGGTAGAGGCAGTAACACTGAAGCTTTCTTT; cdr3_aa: CSVEGGRGSNTEAFF
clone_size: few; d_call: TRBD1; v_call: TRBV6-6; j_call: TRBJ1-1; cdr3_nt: TGTGCCAGCAGTTCGGGACAGGTAACGGCTGAAGCTTTCTTT; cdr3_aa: CASSSGQVTAEAFF
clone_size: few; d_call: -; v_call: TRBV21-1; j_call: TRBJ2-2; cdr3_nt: TGTGCCAGCAGCGTCCACAGGGGGCACAGTTCCCTGGGCAACACCGGGGAGCTGTTTTTT; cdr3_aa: CASSVHRGHSSLGNTGELFF
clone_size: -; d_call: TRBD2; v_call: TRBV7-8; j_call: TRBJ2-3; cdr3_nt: TGTGCCAGCAGCTTAGCGAGTGGGCGGGAGGACACAGATACGCAGTATTTT; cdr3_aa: CASSLASGREDTDTQYF
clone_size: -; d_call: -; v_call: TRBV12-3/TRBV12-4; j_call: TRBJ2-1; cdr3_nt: TGTGCCAGCAGTTCGGAATTGGCTGTGACCATCCCCTACAATGAGCAGTTCTTC; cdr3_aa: CASSSELAVTIPYNEQFF
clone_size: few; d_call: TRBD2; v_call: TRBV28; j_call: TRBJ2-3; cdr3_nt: TGTGCCAGCAGTTCGATAGCGGGACTCACAGATACGCAGTATTTT; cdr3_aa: CASSSIAGLTDTQYF
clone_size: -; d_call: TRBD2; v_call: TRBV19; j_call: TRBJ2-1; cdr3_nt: TGTGCCAGTAGTATCAGGCTAGCGGATTACAATGAGCAGTTCTTC; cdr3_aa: CASSIRLADYNEQFF
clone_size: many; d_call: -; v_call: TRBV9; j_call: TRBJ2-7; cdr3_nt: TGTGCCAGCAGCGTAGAGCCCGTGAGGGAGGTAGAGCAGTACTTC; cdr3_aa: CASSVEPVREVEQYF
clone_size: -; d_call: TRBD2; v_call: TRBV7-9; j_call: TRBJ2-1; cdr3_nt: TGTGCCAGCAGCGGGACTAGCGGAACCAATGAGCAGTTCTTC; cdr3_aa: CASSGTSGTNEQFF
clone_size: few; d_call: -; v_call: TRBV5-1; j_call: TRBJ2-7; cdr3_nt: TGCGCCAGCAGCTTGGCCGGGAAAGACGAGCAGTACTTC; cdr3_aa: CASSLAGKDEQYF
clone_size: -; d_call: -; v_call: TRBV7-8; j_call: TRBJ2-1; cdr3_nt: TGTGCCAGCAGCCCCCACGGGGGCTACAATGAGCAGTTCTTC; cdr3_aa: CASSPHGGYNEQFF
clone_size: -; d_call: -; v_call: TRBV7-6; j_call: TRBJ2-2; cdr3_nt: TGTGCCAGCAGCTTTAGGGCGAGGGACACCGGGGAGCTGTTTTTT; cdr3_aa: CASSFRARDTGELFF
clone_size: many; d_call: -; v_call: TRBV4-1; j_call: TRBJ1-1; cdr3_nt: TGCGCCAGCAGCCAAGTAACAGTGTATGAAGCTTTCTTT; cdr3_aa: CASSQVTVYEAFF
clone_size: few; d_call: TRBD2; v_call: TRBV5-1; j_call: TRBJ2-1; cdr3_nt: TGCGCCAGCAGTTGGACTAGCGGACTCTCCTACAATGAGCAGTTCTTC; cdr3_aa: CASSWTSGLSYNEQFF
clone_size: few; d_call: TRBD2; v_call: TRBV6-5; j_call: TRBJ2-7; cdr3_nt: TGTGCCAGCAGTACCCGACTAGCGGGAAGCTACGAGCAGTACTTC; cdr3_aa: CASSTRLAGSYEQYF
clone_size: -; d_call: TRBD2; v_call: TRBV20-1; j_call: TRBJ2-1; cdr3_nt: TGCAGTGCTTCCCATGCTGCTAGCGGGTATAACAATGAGCAGTTCTTC; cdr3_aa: CSASHAASGYNNEQFF
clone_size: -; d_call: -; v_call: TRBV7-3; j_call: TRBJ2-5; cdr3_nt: TGTGCCAGCAGCATCCGGACAGAAGAGACCCAGTACTTC; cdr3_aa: CASSIRTEETQYF
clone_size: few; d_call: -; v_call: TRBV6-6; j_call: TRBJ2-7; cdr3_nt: TGTGCCAGCAGTCCCGGTACGTCGCTGGGGTACGAGCAGTACTTC; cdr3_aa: CASSPGTSLGYEQYF
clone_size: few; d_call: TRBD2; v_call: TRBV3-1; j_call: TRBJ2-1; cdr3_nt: TGTGCCAGCAGCCAATTCGGGACTAGCGGGACCTCCAATGAGCAGTTCTTC; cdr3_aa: CASSQFGTSGTSNEQFF
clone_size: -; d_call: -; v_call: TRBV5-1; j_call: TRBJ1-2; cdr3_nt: TGCGCCAGCAGCTTGGTAACCGGAGGCTATGGCTACACCTTC; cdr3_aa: CASSLVTGGYGYTF
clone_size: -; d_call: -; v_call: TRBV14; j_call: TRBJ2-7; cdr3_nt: TGTGCCAGCAGCCCCTACCACATCCCCTACGAGCAGTACTTC; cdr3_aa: CASSPYHIPYEQYF
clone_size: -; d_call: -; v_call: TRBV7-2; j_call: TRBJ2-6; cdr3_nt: TGTGCCAGCAGCTTTCCTAGCTCTGGGGCCAACGTCCTGACTTTC; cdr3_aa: CASSFPSSGANVLTF
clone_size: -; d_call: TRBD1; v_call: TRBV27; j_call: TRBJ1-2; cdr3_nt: TGTGCCAGCAGGAGAACAGGGGTTAACTATGGCTACACCTTC; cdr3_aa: CASRRTGVNYGYTF
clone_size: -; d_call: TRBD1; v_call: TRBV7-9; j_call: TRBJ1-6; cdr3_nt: TGTGCCAGCAACCGACAGGGGGCTAAAAACTCACCCCTCCACTTT; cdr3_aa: CASNRQGAKNSPLHF
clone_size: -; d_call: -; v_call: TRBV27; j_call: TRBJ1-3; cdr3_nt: TGTGCCAGCAGTTATAGAACTCCTGGAAACACCATATATTTT; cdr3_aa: CASSYRTPGNTIYF
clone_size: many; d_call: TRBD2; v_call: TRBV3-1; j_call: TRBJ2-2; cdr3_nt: TGTGCCAGCAGTCGGGAGGGGAACACCGGGGAGCTGTTTTTT; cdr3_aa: CASSREGNTGELFF
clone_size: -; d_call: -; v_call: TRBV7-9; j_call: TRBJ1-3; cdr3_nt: TGTGCCAGCAGCAGCAGGGCCACCCGAACTGGAAACACCATATATTTT; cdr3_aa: CASSSRATRTGNTIYF
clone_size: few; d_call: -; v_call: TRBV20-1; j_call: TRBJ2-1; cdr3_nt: TGCGCCCCTGAAGGCGCCAGCTCCTACAATGAGCAGTTCTTC; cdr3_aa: CAPEGASSYNEQFF
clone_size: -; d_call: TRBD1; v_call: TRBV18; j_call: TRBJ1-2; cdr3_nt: TGTGCCAGCTCGCCGGCACAGGGGGACTATGGCTACACCTTC; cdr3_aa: CASSPAQGDYGYTF
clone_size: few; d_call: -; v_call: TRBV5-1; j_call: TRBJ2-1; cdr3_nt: TGCGCCAGCAGCTTGAGGGCAGGATTCTACAATGAGCAGTTCTTC; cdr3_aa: CASSLRAGFYNEQFF
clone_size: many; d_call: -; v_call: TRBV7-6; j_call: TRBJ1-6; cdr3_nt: TGTGCCAGCAGCCAACGACAGCAGAATAATTCACCCCTCCACTTT; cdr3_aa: CASSQRQQNNSPLHF